One sample yielded the 15 T cell receptor beta chains listed below, sequenced in a study of blood T cell repertoires in COVID-19. Assay: immunoSEQ multiplex PCR; the TCRdb copy retains only in-frame clones and omits some. This sample has about 140,000 clones, with more than 75% found just once. Sequenced sample: peripheral blood. The source is a human donor in a cohort sampled during active COVID-19.

The J gene is TRBJ2-3, the V gene TRBV28, with 7 bases fitting TRBD1. The J segment lost 4 bases and the V segment lost 4 bases, leaving 11 bases of the junction unmatched. From germline, CDR1 is MDHEN and CDR2 SYDVKM. The CDR3 contains 16 residues. The CDR3 DNA follows: TGTGCCAGCAGTTCTTGGGACAGCGGCGGTCCAGATACGCAGTATTTT. It specifies CASSSWDSGGPDTQYF.

The V call is TRBV28, the J call TRBJ2-3; 9 nucleotides line up with TRBD1. V shed 5 bases and J 3 bases; nucleotides not matched to a gene: 6. The CDR3 extends over 15 amino acids. Germline V gene sequence: CDR1 MDHEN, CDR2 SYDVKM. In nucleotides, the CDR3 is TGTGCCAGCAGTGCGACAGGGGGAACGACAGATACGCAGTATTTT. Its translation is CASSATGGTTDTQYF.

The chain links TRBV28 to TRBJ1-5; 9 bases are shared with TRBD1. Unmatched junction bases numbered 14, after V lost 7 bases and J lost 4 bases. Germline V gives CDR1 MDHEN, CDR2 SYDVKM. The CDR3 sequence is 17 residues long. This CDR3 is CASNPDRGGSLNQPQHF. In DNA, the CDR3 is TGTGCCAGCAACCCGGACAGGGGAGGTTCCCTTAATCAGCCCCAGCATTTT.

This chain connects TRBV28 to TRBJ2-1; the match to TRBD2 covers 9 bases. The germline V gene has CDR1 MDHEN and CDR2 SYDVKM. V lost 3 bases and J lost 0; bases outside the gene matches: 9. This CDR3 region has 18 residues. The chain's CDR3 is CASSFRLAAYSSYNEQFF. The CDR3 bases are TGTGCCAGCAGTTTTAGACTAGCGGCCTATTCCTCCTACAATGAGCAGTTCTTC.

This clone showed up just once. In DNA form, the CDR3 reads TGTGCCAGCAGTTCTTCCGTAAGTGCGGGAGTGCACACAGATACGCAGTATTTT. Translated: CASSSSVSAGVHTDTQYF. The V gene is TRBV28, the J gene TRBJ2-3; 7 bases align to TRBD2. CDR3 length: 18 amino acids. Germline V gene data show CDR1 as MDHEN and CDR2 as SYDVKM. V shed 4 bases and J 2 bases; nucleotides not matched to a gene: 15.

This clone was counted only a few times. V gene TRBV5-1 combines with J gene TRBJ1-1; D remains unclear. This CDR3 region has 16 residues. V dropped 4 bases and J dropped 1 base, with 17 bases sitting between them. Germline-derived CDR1 and CDR2 are SGHRS and YFSETQ. The CDR3 here is CASSNGGIGANTEAFF. CDR3 coding DNA: TGCGCCAGCAGCAATGGAGGCATTGGTGCGAACACTGAAGCTTTCTTT.

The V gene is TRBV19, the J gene TRBJ1-1; D is unresolved. From germline, CDR1 is LNHDA and CDR2 SQIVND (reference sequence). Deletions cut 7 bases from V and 1 base from J, with 13 bases between. This CDR3 contains 14 residues. CDR3 region: CASKTTTQNTEAFF. CDR3 nucleotide sequence: TGTGCCAGTAAGACAACAACGCAGAACACTGAAGCTTTCTTT.

In its sample, this clone is medium-sized. The V call is TRBV4-1, the J call TRBJ2-7, with a possible D match to TRBD2 (6 bases). Germline values: CDR1 MGHRA, CDR2 YSYEKL. The CDR3 extends over 15 amino acids. Trimming took 1 base from V and 3 from J, leaving 13 bases between them. Here the CDR3 reads CASSQAPGVGYEQYF. In nucleotides, the CDR3 is TGCGCCAGCAGCCAAGCTCCGGGAGTAGGCTACGAGCAGTACTTC.

The chain is built from TRBV19 and TRBJ2-3, with 9 bases aligning to TRBD1. After removal of 5 bases from V and 5 bases from J, the junction contained 11 bases not matched to a gene. The CDR3 has 16 amino acids. Germline CDR1 is LNHDA and CDR2 is SQIVND (reference sequence). In DNA, the CDR3 is TGTGCCAGTAGTCATACCGGGACAGGGTTTTTAGATACGCAGTATTTT. Its translation: CASSHTGTGFLDTQYF.

This chain uses TRBV2 with TRBJ2-3; 7 bases align to TRBD2. CDR1 and CDR2 (germline): SNHLY, FYNNEI. V shed 9 bases and J 2 bases; nucleotides not matched to a gene: 14. This CDR3 comprises 16 residues. CDR3 in amino acids: CASASSGTKPTDTQYF. The CDR3 coding sequence is TGTGCCAGTGCTTCATCCGGGACTAAACCCACAGATACGCAGTATTTT.

This clone appeared once. V usage is TRBV4-1 and J usage is TRBJ2-5; 13 bases agree with TRBD2. Germline assignment: CDR1 MGHRA and CDR2 YSYEKL. CDR3 length: 15 residues. Losses at the gene ends were 4 bases for V and 5 bases for J; bases not matched to a gene: 4. CDR3 bases: TGCGCCAGCAGCCCACTAGCGGGGGGGCCGGAGACCCAGTACTTC. Encoded protein: CASSPLAGGPETQYF.

The gene calls are TRBV7-3 and TRBJ2-7; possible D gene TRBD2, 6 bases. From germline, CDR1 is SGHTA and CDR2 FQGTGA. Trimming stripped 2 bases from V and 0 bases from J, with 11 bases between. CDR3 length: 15 amino acids. CDR3 bases: TGTGCCAGCAGCTTAGGGGACGGGAGCTCCTACGAGCAGTACTTC. Translating gives CASSLGDGSSYEQYF.

The chain couples TRBV11-2 to TRBJ1-1; maybe TRBD1 (6 bases). This CDR3 is 15 amino acids long. Germline values: CDR1 SGHAT, CDR2 FQNNGV. The V end was cut by 5 bases, the J end by 0 bases, with 13 bases between. This CDR3 reads CASSQQDSMNTEAFF. The CDR3, as DNA: TGTGCCAGCAGCCAACAGGACAGCATGAACACTGAAGCTTTCTTT.

The rearrangement links TRBV28 to TRBJ1-4, with D perhaps matching TRBD1 (5 bases). The ends were cut back, 5 bases at V and 6 bases at J, with 13 bases in the middle. The germline gives CDR1 MDHEN, CDR2 SYDVKM. The CDR3 totals 14 residues. The CDR3 nucleotides are TGTGCCAGCAGTCCAGGGCAGGCGCATGAAAAACTGTTTTTT. This codes for CASSPGQAHEKLFF.

This sequence joins TRBV28 and TRBJ1-6, with TRBD1 matching over 10 bases. This CDR3 spans 16 amino acids. The J segment lost 10 bases and the V segment lost 10 bases, leaving 16 bases of the junction unmatched. The germline V gene encodes CDR1 MDHEN and CDR2 SYDVKM. CDR3: CATYRDRGGSGSPLHF. CDR3 coding DNA: TGTGCCACCTATCGGGACAGGGGAGGGAGTGGGTCACCCCTCCACTTT.